This T cell receptor (beta chain) comes out of a study of beta chain features in type 1 diabetes. Notes on the study in general: Comparison showed that naive, central memory and Treg TCRB repertoires appeared more similar among patients than among healthy donors. People with Type 1 diabetes carried modestly yet significantly shorter TCRB CDR3s in all four CD4+ subsets. cDNA sequencing could over-represent cells with high TCR expression.

The sequenced template was cDNA made from the entire isolated RNA. The read count averaged about 3.6 million across naive, central memory and regulatory T cell samples. TCRdb keeps only in-frame clones here, not all; method: immunoSEQ multiplex PCR. Among approximately 250,000 clones, 20% to 25% were seen once, and the ten largest hold around 0.012%. Sorting gave populations that all exceeded 95% purity. After removal of 4 bases from V and 4 bases from J, the junction contained 4 bases not matched to a gene. There are 12 residues in the CDR3. CDR1 and CDR2 from the germline V gene are SQVTM and ANQGSEA. This clone occurred a few times. Its antigen remains unidentified.

The chain uses TRBV29-1 and TRBJ2-7; TRBD1 aligns across 7 bases. Source material: naive CD4+ T cells from blood. This receptor was obtained from a woman in her 30s with type 1 diabetes. Here the CDR3 DNA reads TGCAGCGTTGGGGACAGTACATACGAGCAGTACTTC. It specifies CSVGDSTYEQYF.